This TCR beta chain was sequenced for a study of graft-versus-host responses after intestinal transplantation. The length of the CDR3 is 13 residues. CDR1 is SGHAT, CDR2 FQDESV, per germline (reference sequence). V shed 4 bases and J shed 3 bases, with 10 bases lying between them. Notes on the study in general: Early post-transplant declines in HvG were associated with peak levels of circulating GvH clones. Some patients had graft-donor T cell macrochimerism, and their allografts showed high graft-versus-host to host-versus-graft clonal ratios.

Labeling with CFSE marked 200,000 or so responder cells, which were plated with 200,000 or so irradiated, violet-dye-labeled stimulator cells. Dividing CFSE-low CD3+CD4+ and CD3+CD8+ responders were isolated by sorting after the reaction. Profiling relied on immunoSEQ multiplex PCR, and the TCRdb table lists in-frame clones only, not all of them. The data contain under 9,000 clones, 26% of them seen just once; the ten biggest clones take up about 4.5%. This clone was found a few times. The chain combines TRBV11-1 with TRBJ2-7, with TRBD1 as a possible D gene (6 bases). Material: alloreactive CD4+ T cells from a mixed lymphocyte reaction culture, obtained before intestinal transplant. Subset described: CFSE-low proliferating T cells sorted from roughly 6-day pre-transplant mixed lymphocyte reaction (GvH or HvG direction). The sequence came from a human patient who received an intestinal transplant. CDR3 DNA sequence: TGTGCCAGCAGCTCACCAGGGGTCTACGAGCAGTACTTC. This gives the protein CASSSPGVYEQYF.